The clone carrying this TCR beta chain was picked up a small number of times. This specimen comes from a study of blood T cell repertoires in COVID-19. The wider study: Spain, Italy and the United States supplied samples that represented acute and convalescent COVID-19. The cDNA or gDNA used as material had been derived from T cells, B-cell-depleted T cells, or PBMCs.

Original handling: Reference gene primer amplification gave estimated nucleated cell counts. This table comes from immunoSEQ multiplex PCR, and its TCRdb copy is limited to in-frame clones, with some not included. The DNA was the basis for D and trimming; V, J and clone size are from that table. The top ten clones hold more than 0.7% of a sample with almost 200,000 clones, roughly nine tenths of them seen once. V was pared by 0 bases and J by 6 bases, with 7 bases of the junction left unmatched. This CDR3 has 16 residues. Looked up from germline, CDR1 is KGHDR and CDR2 is SFDVKD. This rearrangement joins TRBV24-1 to TRBJ2-3; 8 bases map to TRBD1. Sequenced: peripheral blood. The TCR was taken from a woman in her seventies with acute or convalescent COVID-19. The CDR3 DNA reads as TGTGCCACCAGTGATTTGCAGGGGGCTGCGGCGGATACGCAGTATTTT. Encoded protein: CATSDLQGAAADTQYF.